This T cell receptor (beta chain) appears in the sequencing data of a study of neurological immune-mediated disorders. Study conclusions and caveats: CDR3 amino acid sequences of expanded clones were not shared across subjects, a result suggesting private repertoires in all groups.

2 million PBMCs stored at -80 C were the source of the unsorted libraries. 5'RACE generated cDNA with 10-nucleotide random UMIs. Every sequencing run generated in excess of 180 million TCR-beta sequences. These sequences covered 15-18 subjects. TCRdb called the 5' RACE reads again in MiXCR, with one record for every CDR3 protein. The data show about 79,000 distinct CDR3 sequences, roughly 15% seen once. This clonotype was seen at least ten times. Its antigen is undetermined. This receptor was obtained from a woman aged 50 to 65 in good health. Input material: PBMCs.

Here the CDR3 DNA reads TGCAGTGCTGTACCCCCCCGTGGGCAGGGGAGCTCCTATAATTCACCCCTCCACTTT. Amino acid sequence: CSAVPPRGQGSSYNSPLHF. The V gene is TRBV20-1, the J gene TRBJ1-6; possible D gene TRBD1, 6 bases. Germline V gene sequence: CDR1 DFQATT, CDR2 SNEGSKA (reference sequence). The CDR3 consists of 19 residues. The germline V and J ends were trimmed by 5 bases and 0 bases, with 23 bases remaining between them.